This paragraph covers one T cell receptor (beta chain) sequence. Which antigen it targets is not known. Qualities for individual bases were not recorded, and no much larger clone is one base off. In the ophthalmopathy patients, disease was moderately to severely active, with a Clinical Activity Score of 3 or more, a NOSPECS grade of 4 or more, and a duration of less than 3 months. Any patient with an uncontrolled infection, another autoimmune disease, pregnancy or lactation was excluded. Diagnoses were established on the basis of clinical symptoms, serum thyroxine and TRAb, thyroid ultrasound, and orbital computed tomography. Ficoll-Paque density gradient centrifugation was used to isolate PBMCs from under 11 ml of fresh peripheral blood. Total RNA was extracted using Trizol reagent, and RNA quality was assessed on an Agilent 2100 Bioanalyzer. These data originate in a study of T cells in Graves' hyperthyroidism and ophthalmopathy (dated by TCRdb to the late 2010s). As for the study more broadly: Peripheral blood was sampled at the time of initial diagnosis, prior to any treatment. To identify distinguishing TCR V-J signatures, a discovery cohort of some 100 patients was used, comprising under 45 with Graves' ophthalmopathy and around 57 with stable Graves' hyperthyroidism. Whether ophthalmopathy could be predicted prospectively was tested in an independent validation cohort made up of under 20 hyperthyroidism patients plus 17 patients who later progressed to ophthalmopathy. The approximately 98 discovery patients were randomly divided into training and test sets at a 7:3 ratio. In about six Graves' hyperthyroidism patients, the study also compared T-cell repertoires from thyroid tissue with T-cell repertoires from blood. After sampling, hyperthyroidism patients received methimazole starting at 30 mg daily, and ophthalmopathy patients received high-dose intravenous methylprednisolone. TCR Vbeta CDR3 sequencing of 120 to 150 peripheral blood samples (approximately 44 ophthalmopathy, 75 to 85 hyperthyroidism and approximately 17 progressor patients) is reported in the paper. General conclusions and limits of the study: Most expanded thyroid clonotypes (frequency above 0.001) were also found in blood, which suggests that blood repertoires may mirror thyroid immune responses. No statistical method was used to set the sample size in advance, and investigators knew the group allocation. During validation, the model predicted progression to ophthalmopathy a median of roughly six months ahead of onset, with 60% to 71% sensitivity and around 73% specificity. A 13 V-J signature model separated ophthalmopathy from stable hyperthyroidism, with around 90% sensitivity and roughly 82% specificity in cross-validation and 80%/75% in testing.

There are 17 amino acids in the CDR3, from cysteine to phenylalanine inclusive. Only the CDR3 portion is preserved as DNA: 51 bases, with reading frame beginning at the first base. Trimmed from V: 0 bases; trimmed from J: 3 bases; junction bases lacking a gene match: 11. CDR1 and CDR2, looked up from the germline V gene, are SQVTM and ANQGSEA. The TCR beta CDR3 regions were amplified from RNA transcripts. For the first round of RT-PCR on the TCR CDR3, the HTBI primer set was used together with the Qiagen OneStep RT-PCR kit. A second multiplex PCR round built the libraries, followed by size selection and purification. Paired-end sequencing of the libraries was performed with 100 bp reads on an Illumina HiSeq2000. Per the original workflow: SOAPnuke was used to process the raw data, throwing out any read that contained adapters or uncalled bases, had a mean Phred below 15, or lacked an exact constant-primer or identifier match. COPE v1.2.5 was used to merge high-quality paired reads, and clonotypes were defined as unique nucleotide sequences. MiTCR v1.1 was used to align the clonotypes against IMGT TRBV, TRBD and TRBJ reference segments. Only V-J combinations with frequency above 0.0001, covering 99.2% of repertoires, were analysed. A TCS score was defined as the ratio between F50 (clonal expansion) and ExV (chaos), using BLOSUM62-based TCRdist between CDR3 peptides within each V-J. Welch's t-statistics and random forest reduced around 550 V-J features to about 12, which were used in a naive Bayes classifier (R e1071). The similarity between thyroid and blood repertoires was quantified using the Morisita-Horn index. The public reads were run again by TCRdb, first through fastp at Q25 and then through MiXCR, and only productive beta chains were kept. Identical CDR3 protein sequences are pooled into one entry, listed with their most common genes and DNA. Clone size and V and J calls follow TCRdb, not the original study. The sample yields hundreds of thousands of distinct CDR3 sequences; approximately 15% were counted once. Roughly 4.3% of the sample is taken by the ten largest.

Here the chain combines TRBV29-1 and TRBJ2-7; 10 bases in between match TRBD1. The TCR originated in a woman aged 40 to 49 with Graves' ophthalmopathy. The sample taken for sequencing was blood. The CDR3 in this case is CSVEEWGQRTGGYEQYF. At the DNA level, the sequence is TGCAGCGTTGAAGAGTGGGGACAAAGGACAGGGGGCTACGAGCAGTACTTC.